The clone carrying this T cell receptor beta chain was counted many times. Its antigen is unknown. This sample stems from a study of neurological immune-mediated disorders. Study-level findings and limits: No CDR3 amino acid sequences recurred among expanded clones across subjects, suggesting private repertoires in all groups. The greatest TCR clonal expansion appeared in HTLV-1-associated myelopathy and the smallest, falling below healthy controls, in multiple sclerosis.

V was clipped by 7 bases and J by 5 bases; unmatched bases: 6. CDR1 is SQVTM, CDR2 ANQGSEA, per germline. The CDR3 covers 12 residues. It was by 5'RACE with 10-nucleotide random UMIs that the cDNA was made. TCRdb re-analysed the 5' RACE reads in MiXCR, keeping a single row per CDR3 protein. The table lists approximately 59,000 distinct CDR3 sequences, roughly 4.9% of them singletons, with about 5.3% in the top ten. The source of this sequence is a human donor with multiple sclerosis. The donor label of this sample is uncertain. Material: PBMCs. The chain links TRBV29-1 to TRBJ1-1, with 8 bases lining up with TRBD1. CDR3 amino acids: CSARQGWTEAFF. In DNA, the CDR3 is TGCAGCGCTCGACAGGGGTGGACTGAAGCTTTCTTT.